Below, 23 T cell receptor beta chains from the same sample are listed, as sequenced in a study of blood T cells in healthy people across ages. The authors ran a second PCR of 7 to 11 cycles using a sample-barcoded 5' primer and a J-beta primer mix. TCRdb fed the 5' RACE reads into MiXCR, producing one record per CDR3 protein. The data hold 450,000 to 650,000 distinct CDR3 sequences, with around 24% observed a single time. The data were also submitted as part of a second study, on T cells of mothers and their children.

The sequenced sample consisted of blood. The receptors shown here come from a boy aged 5-17 years in good health.

This clonotype was seen many times. The V and J genes are TRBV4-1 and TRBJ2-5; weak D call: TRBD2 (5 bases). Germline V gene lookup returns CDR1 MGHRA and CDR2 YSYEKL. The CDR3 totals 13 residues. The V end was cut by 2 bases, the J end by 4 bases, with 8 bases between. The CDR3 spells CASSQLAGETQYF. The CDR3 region has the DNA TGCGCCAGCAGCCAACTGGCGGGAGAGACCCAGTACTTC.

This clonotype has more than one count but fewer than ten. This rearrangement joins TRBV29-1 to TRBJ1-2; tentative D call: TRBD1 (5 bases). The CDR3 contains 12 residues. Germline CDR1 reads SQVTM; CDR2 reads ANQGSEA. In DNA form, the CDR3 reads TGCGCCGGTACAGGAGACCTCTATGGCTACACCTTC. This sequence encodes CAGTGDLYGYTF.

A few counts support this clonotype. The genes are TRBV21-1 and TRBJ2-1; TRBD1 was called by the table and not checked on the DNA. TRBV21-1 is a pseudogene locus. The CDR3 runs to 14 residues. The CDR3 coding sequence is TGTGCCAGCAGCAAACCGCAGGGGGGCAATGAGCAGTTCTTC. Translation gives CASSKPQGGNEQFF.

For the CDR3, the DNA is TGTGCGAGCTGCGGCACAGATACGCAGTATTTT. This gives the protein CASCGTDTQYF. J is TRBJ2-3 and V is TRBV10-3; no firm D call. Germline CDR1 and CDR2: ENHRY and SYGVKD. The CDR3 loop spans 11 amino acids.

This clonotype came up a few times. The chain's CDR3 is CSARQTGTNSFWEQYF. The CDR3 bases are TGCAGTGCTAGGCAGACGGGGACTAACTCTTTTTGGGAGCAGTACTTC. V usage is TRBV20-1 and J usage is TRBJ2-1, with 7 bases fitting TRBD2. The assigned J gene may be wrong: the sequence end matches TRBJ2-7 better. Germline loops: CDR1 DFQATT, CDR2 SNEGSKA (reference sequence). This CDR3 contains 16 residues.

This sequence joins TRBV3-1 and TRBJ1-3; D is uncertain. CDR1 LGHDT and CDR2 YNNKEL come from the germline V gene (reference sequence). Trimming took 3 bases from V and 2 from J, leaving 8 bases between them. The length of the CDR3 is 14 residues. The CDR3 DNA reads TGTGCCAGCAGCCAGACATTTACTGGAAACACCATATATTTT. This encodes CASSQTFTGNTIYF.

The rearrangement links TRBV7-9 to TRBJ2-1; D perhaps matches TRBD2 (6 bases). Germline lookup yields CDR1 SEHNR and CDR2 FQNEAQ (reference sequence). V lost 3 bases and J 5 bases, leaving 11 bases between the germline ends. The CDR3 covers 14 residues. The DNA of the CDR3 is TGTGCCAGCAGCTTGCGGGATCAGAACAATGAGCAGTTCTTC. Translating gives CASSLRDQNNEQFF.

This sequence joins TRBV4-1 and TRBJ2-7; the match to TRBD1 covers 9 bases. CDR1 MGHRA and CDR2 YSYEKL come from the germline V gene. The CDR3 totals 14 residues. V gave up 0 bases and J gave up 5 bases; unmatched junction bases: 2. The CDR3 DNA follows: TGCGCCAGCAGCCAAGAGGGACAGGGCCACGAGCAGTACTTC. Protein product: CASSQEGQGHEQYF.

This clonotype has more than one count but fewer than ten. The chain employs TRBV11-2 and TRBJ2-1, with 8 bases matching TRBD2. The CDR3 contains 12 residues. The trim removed 5 bases at V and 10 bases at J, leaving 4 bases unmatched. Germline V CDR1 and CDR2: SGHAT, FQNNGV. The CDR3, as DNA: TGTGCCAGCAGCCGCGGGGGGTGGGAGCAGTTCTTC. Translation: CASSRGGWEQFF.

V gene TRBV7-6 combines with J gene TRBJ2-3, with 7 nucleotides matching TRBD1. Germline CDR1 reads SGHVS; CDR2 reads FNYEAQ. The CDR3 sequence is 17 residues long. The junction had 10 bases not matched to a gene; V was cut back by 4 bases and J by 0 bases. In DNA, the CDR3 is TGTGCCAGCAGCTCCCCAAAAACAGGGGTTAGCACAGATACGCAGTATTTT. It yields the protein CASSSPKTGVSTDTQYF. Variable domain in full (rest from reference TRBV7-6 and TRBJ2-3): GAGVSQSPRYKVTKRGQDVALRCDPISGHVSLYWYRQALGQGPEFLTYFNYEAQQDKSGLPNDRFSAERPEGSISTLTIQRTEQRDSAMYRCASSSPKTGVSTDTQYFGPGTRLTVL.

This clonotype showed up just a few times. The V and J genes are TRBV7-2 and TRBJ1-5; D not certain. The V gene's germline CDR1 is SGHTA and CDR2 FQGNSA. The CDR3 is made up of 15 amino acids. The V end lost 1 base, the J end lost 1 base, and 8 bases lay between the germline ends. Written as DNA, the CDR3 is TGTGCCAGCAGCTTAGAAGGACTGAGCAATCAGCCCCAGCATTTT. Translation gives CASSLEGLSNQPQHF.

The rearrangement links TRBV9 to TRBJ2-7, with a tentative D call TRBD1 (7 bases). Per the germline V gene, CDR1 is SGDLS and CDR2 is YYNGEE. The V gene lost 3 bases and the J gene lost 4 bases, with 17 bases spanning the gap. The CDR3 is 15 amino acids. The CDR3 bases are TGTGCCAGCAGCGCCGATACAGGGGCGGGGTACGAGCAGTACTTC. Translating it yields CASSADTGAGYEQYF.

This chain joins TRBV2 and TRBJ1-1; D is unclear. Germline V gene sequence: CDR1 SNHLY, CDR2 FYNNEI. V lost 3 bases to trimming and J lost 2 bases, with 10 bases between them. The CDR3 runs to 14 residues. CDR3 protein: CASSEIGTNTEAFF. As DNA, the CDR3 is TGTGCCAGCAGTGAGATAGGCACAAACACTGAAGCTTTCTTT.

This chain connects TRBV27 to TRBJ2-1, with D maybe TRBD1 (6 bases). The J call may be incorrect, as the DNA end agrees better with TRBJ2-7. This CDR3 comprises 14 residues. The V gene's germline CDR1 is MNHEY and CDR2 SMNVEV (reference sequence). The CDR3 protein is CASSYRAAGYEQYF. CDR3 DNA sequence: TGTGCCAGCAGTTACAGGGCGGCGGGCTACGAGCAGTACTTC.

The chain couples TRBV7-9 to TRBJ2-3, with TRBD2 identical over 12 bases. Germline V gives CDR1 SEHNR, CDR2 FQNEAQ (reference sequence). The CDR3 runs 18 residues. J was trimmed by 3 bases and V by 4 bases; bases with no gene match: 11. The CDR3 loop is CASSSDLAGGPLTDTQYF. The CDR3, as DNA: TGTGCCAGCAGCTCTGACCTAGCGGGGGGGCCTTTGACAGATACGCAGTATTTT. The whole variable domain, remainder taken from reference TRBV7-9 and TRBJ2-3, is DTGVSQNPRHKITKRGQNVTFRCDPISEHNRLYWYRQTLGQGPEFLTYFQNEAQLEKSRLLSDRFSAERPKGSFSTLEIQRTEQGDSAMYLCASSSDLAGGPLTDTQYFGPGTRLTVL.

The gene calls are TRBV29-1 and TRBJ1-2, with TRBD1 identical over 7 bases. From germline, CDR1 is SQVTM and CDR2 ANQGSEA. The CDR3 runs to 14 residues. The J segment lost 0 bases and the V segment lost 3 bases, leaving 4 bases of the junction unmatched. The CDR3 DNA sequence: TGCAGCGTTGAGGACAGGCCCCCTAACTATGGCTACACCTTC. Translated: CSVEDRPPNYGYTF.

V is TRBV29-1 and J is TRBJ1-1; no reliable D call. The V and J ends lost 3 bases and 1 base respectively, with 12 bases between them. This CDR3 is 14 amino acids long. Germline CDR1 and CDR2: SQVTM and ANQGSEA. In DNA, the CDR3 is TGCAGCGTTGATCCCCAGAGCTGGAACACTGAAGCTTTCTTT. It is translated as CSVDPQSWNTEAFF.

V is TRBV7-9 and J is TRBJ1-1, with unresolved D. The V end was cut by 3 bases, the J end by 5 bases, with 10 bases between. CDR1 and CDR2 from the germline V gene are SEHNR and FQNEAQ (reference sequence). The CDR3 is made up of 13 amino acids. DNA of the CDR3: TGTGCCAGCAGCTTCGGACCGGCGACTGAAGCTTTCTTT. Protein: CASSFGPATEAFF.

The J gene is TRBJ2-6, the V gene TRBV4-3, with a possible D match to TRBD1 (5 bases). Trimming stripped 0 bases from V and 1 base from J, with 7 bases between. Germline V gene sequence: CDR1 LGHNA, CDR2 YSLEER. The CDR3 is 16 amino acids. The CDR3: CASSQEAGSGANVLTF. The CDR3 region has the DNA TGCGCCAGCAGCCAAGAGGCAGGGTCTGGGGCCAACGTCCTGACTTTC.

This clonotype was counted a few times. The junction departs from the called germline gene at one end, perhaps through a read error. The CDR3 loop reads CASSIPGLYEQYF. The CDR3 coding sequence is TGCGCCAGCAGCATCCCGGGGCTCTACGAGCAGTACTTC. The chain recombines TRBV7-4 with TRBJ2-7, with D perhaps being TRBD1 or TRBD2 (5 bases each). Germline V lookup: CDR1 SGHVT, CDR2 SQSDAQ. This CDR3 spans 13 amino acids.

J is TRBJ2-5 and V is TRBV18; 11 bases align to TRBD1. The V gene's germline CDR1 is KGHSH and CDR2 LQKENI. CDR3 length: 15 residues. V lost 4 bases to trimming and J lost 5 bases; unmatched junction nucleotides: 6. The CDR3 DNA is TGTGCCAGCTCACGGACAGGGGGCGTTTTGGAGACCCAGTACTTC. Translated, it gives CASSRTGGVLETQYF.

This clonotype was detected a few times. J is TRBJ2-2 and V is TRBV20-1; the D gene is possibly TRBD1 (7 bases). CDR1 is DFQATT, CDR2 SNEGSKA, per germline (reference sequence). V was trimmed by 1 base and J by 5 bases, leaving 17 bases between them. This CDR3 has 16 residues. CDR3 sequence: CSARVQGSGGTGELFF. The DNA of the CDR3 is TGCAGTGCTAGAGTACAGGGGTCCGGAGGGACCGGGGAGCTGTTTTTT.

There are a few counts of this clonotype. An end of the junction differs from the germline gene, which may be a read error. V is TRBV6-6 and J is TRBJ2-5; D unresolved. The CDR3 has 14 residues. CDR1 MNHNY and CDR2 SVGAGI come from the germline V gene (reference sequence). CDR3 amino acids: CASSFQQSQETQCF. CDR3 nucleotides: TGTGCCAGCAGTTTCCAACAGAGTCAAGAGACCCAGTGCTTC.